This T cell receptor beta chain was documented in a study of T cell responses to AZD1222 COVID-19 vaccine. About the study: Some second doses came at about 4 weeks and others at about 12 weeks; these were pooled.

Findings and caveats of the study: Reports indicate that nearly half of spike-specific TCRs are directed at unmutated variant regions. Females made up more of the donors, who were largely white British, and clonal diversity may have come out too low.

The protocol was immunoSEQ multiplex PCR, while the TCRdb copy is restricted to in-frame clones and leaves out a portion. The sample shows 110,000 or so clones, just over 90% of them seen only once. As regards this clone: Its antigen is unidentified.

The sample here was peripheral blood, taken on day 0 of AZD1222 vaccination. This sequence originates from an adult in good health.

The CDR3 is CASSVLDFGADTQYF. The CDR3, as DNA: TGTGCCAGCAGCGTACTAGATTTCGGCGCAGATACGCAGTATTTT. The chain carries TRBV7-8 and TRBJ2-3, with D tentatively TRBD2 (5 bases). The V gene's germline CDR1 is SGHVS and CDR2 FQNEAQ. V lost 5 bases and J 4 bases, leaving 16 bases between the germline ends. This CDR3 is built from 15 residues. The variable domain in full, completed from reference TRBV7-8 and TRBJ2-3, reads GAGVSQSPRYKVAKRGQDVALRCDPISGHVSLFWYQQALGQGPEFLTYFQNEAQLDKSGLPSDRFFAERPEGSVSTLKIQRTQQEDSAVYLCASSVLDFGADTQYFGPGTRLTVL.